What follows describes a single T cell receptor beta chain. The data stem from a study of control samples from healthy donors and cancer patients. The assay was immunoSEQ multiplex PCR, and TCRdb's table has in-frame clones only and misses some. This table holds 150,000 or so clones, roughly 94% found once. CDR3 length: 14 residues. Germline V lookup: CDR1 SGHNT, CDR2 YYREEE (reference sequence). Trimming left V 1 base short and J 1 base short, with 8 bases between. The sequencing sample was made of blood. The receptor was isolated from a woman aged 40 to 50 in good health. This chain joins TRBV5-4 and TRBJ1-1, with D unclear. CDR3 DNA: TGTGCCAGCAGCTTGACAGTGGAGAACACTGAAGCTTTCTTT. It specifies CASSLTVENTEAFF.